This passage covers 28 T cell receptor beta chains from one sample sequenced in a study of circulating and synovial CD4+ cells in juvenile arthritis. Method: immunoSEQ multiplex PCR; TCRdb's copy keeps in-frame clones and lacks some. The sample includes 30,000 to 40,000 clones, roughly 94% seen only once; the top ten take about 0.7%. Sequenced sample: CD4+ T cells from blood. The receptors were gathered from a human donor with juvenile idiopathic arthritis.

V and J are TRBV7-2 and TRBJ1-1, with 8 positions matching TRBD1. The CDR3 loop spans 15 amino acids. Germline V CDR1 and CDR2: SGHTA, FQGNSA. Trimming cost V 5 bases and J 1 base; bases outside gene matches: 6. CDR3 sequence reads: CASSTQGQENTEAFF. CDR3 sequence (DNA): TGTGCCAGCAGCACCCAGGGACAGGAGAACACTGAAGCTTTCTTT.

The chain recombines TRBV7-2 with TRBJ2-1; D is perhaps TRBD2 (6 bases). V lost 7 bases, J lost 6 bases, and 16 bases lay in between. The length of the CDR3 is 14 residues. The germline V gene encodes CDR1 SGHTA and CDR2 FQGNSA. Here the CDR3 DNA reads TGTGCCAGCACCCTCTTTACGACTAGCAATGAGCAGTTCTTC. Protein sequence: CASTLFTTSNEQFF.

V and J are TRBV6-5 and TRBJ1-3; D unresolved. V was trimmed by 7 bases and J by 0 bases, leaving 7 bases between them. Germline CDR1 reads MNHEY; CDR2 reads SVGAGI. The CDR3 loop spans 13 amino acids. CDR3 sequence (DNA): TGTGCCAGCAAGGAGAGCTCTGGAAACACCATATATTTT. It codes for CASKESSGNTIYF.

The table lists this clone with a count of one. The chain uses TRBV30 and TRBJ1-2; the D gene is possibly TRBD1 (6 bases). Germline V gene lookup returns CDR1 GTSNPN and CDR2 SVGIG (reference sequence). The CDR3 spans 16 residues. V was shortened by 3 bases and J by 5 bases, with 22 bases between the two germline ends. In nucleotides, the CDR3 is TGTGCCTGGAGCGGGGGGGCGAACCGTTTTTATTATGGCTACACCTTC. The encoded protein is CAWSGGANRFYYGYTF. The whole variable domain, remainder taken from reference TRBV30 and TRBJ1-2, is SQTIHQWPATLVQPVGSPLSLECTVEGTSNPNLYWYRQAAGRGLQLLFYSVGIGQISSEVPQNLSASRPQDRQFILSSKKLLLSDSGFYLCAWSGGANRFYYGYTFGSGTRLTVV.

For the CDR3, the DNA is TGTGCCAGCAGCTTAATCTATGAGCAGTTCTTC. This sequence encodes CASSLIYEQFF. This sequence joins TRBV5-5 and TRBJ2-1; no clear D. Germline V gene lookup returns CDR1 SGHKS and CDR2 YYEKEE (reference sequence). V lost 2 bases and J lost 8, with 5 bases in between. The CDR3 loop spans 11 amino acids.

The rearrangement joins TRBV10-3 to TRBJ2-5, with 11 bases aligning to TRBD2. The CDR3 covers 15 residues. The V gene's germline CDR1 is ENHRY and CDR2 SYGVKD. The V segment lost 2 bases and the J segment 2 bases; nucleotides outside the gene matches: 1. This chain's CDR3 is CAISEASGGQETQYF. The CDR3 DNA sequence: TGTGCCATCAGTGAGGCTAGCGGGGGGCAAGAGACCCAGTACTTC.

The rearrangement uses TRBV5-4 and TRBJ2-3; 8 nucleotides line up with TRBD2. The CDR3 loop spans 16 amino acids. V was pared by 4 bases and J by 4 bases, with 11 bases of the junction left unmatched. Looked up from germline, CDR1 is SGHNT and CDR2 is YYREEE (reference sequence). CDR3 coding DNA: TGTGCCAGCAGCCTCGACCGGGGGGGCCCCGCAGATACGCAGTATTTT. Encoded protein: CASSLDRGGPADTQYF.

The chain combines TRBV6-5 with TRBJ2-3, with 7 bases matching TRBD1. The CDR3 totals 15 residues. Germline CDR1 is MNHEY and CDR2 is SVGAGI. J gave up 1 base and V 6 bases, and 7 bases lay outside the gene matches. CDR3 coding DNA: TGTGCCAGCAGCCCCCGGGACAGCCGCACAGATACGCAGTATTTT. Amino acid sequence: CASSPRDSRTDTQYF.

This clone was counted once. The same CDR3 also results from other DNA sequences found in this sample. The rearrangement joins TRBV5-1 to TRBJ1-6; maybe TRBD1 (6 bases). CDR3 length equals 15 residues. The V end was cut by 2 bases, the J end by 3 bases, with 9 bases between. Germline V gene sequence: CDR1 SGHRS, CDR2 YFSETQ. The CDR3 DNA reads TGCGCCAGCAGCTTCTACAGGGACTATAATTCACCCCTCCACTTT. Protein product: CASSFYRDYNSPLHF.

This clone was observed a few times. The V call is TRBV4-1, the J call TRBJ2-6; 10 nucleotides agree with TRBD1. Per the germline V gene, CDR1 is MGHRA and CDR2 is YSYEKL. With 3 bases clipped from V and 2 bases from J, the junction kept 4 bases outside the gene matches. This CDR3 is built from 17 residues. CDR3 DNA sequence: TGCGCCAGCAGCCACACCGGGACAGGGGCTGGGGCCAACGTCCTGACTTTC. Translating gives CASSHTGTGAGANVLTF.

The rearrangement links TRBV5-4 to TRBJ1-6; TRBD1 might be the D (5 bases). Germline CDR1 SGHNT, CDR2 YYREEE (reference sequence). This CDR3 has 15 amino acids. V was clipped by 0 bases and J by 9 bases, with 13 bases between them. CDR3 in amino acids: CASSLGLGLVSPLHF. CDR3 DNA sequence: TGTGCCAGCAGCTTGGGACTGGGGCTAGTTTCACCCCTCCACTTT.

The J gene is TRBJ1-1, the V gene TRBV5-1; no definite D call. The CDR3 consists of 14 residues. Trimming took 4 bases from V and 1 from J, leaving 11 bases between them. CDR1 is SGHRS, CDR2 YFSETQ, per germline. This CDR3 is CASSRVGSNTEAFF. The CDR3 DNA follows: TGCGCCAGCAGCCGCGTCGGTTCGAACACTGAAGCTTTCTTT.

The chain uses TRBV30 and TRBJ1-3; D call uncertain. Germline-derived CDR1 and CDR2 are GTSNPN and SVGIG (reference sequence). V was cut by 0 bases and J by 4 bases, with 22 bases left in between. The CDR3 loop spans 18 amino acids. The CDR3 coding sequence is TGTGCCTGGAGTGTACTTAATAGGTACAAGCCGGGAGGAAACACCATATATTTT. Translation: CAWSVLNRYKPGGNTIYF. The complete variable domain, with remaining parts taken from reference TRBV30 and TRBJ1-3, reads SQTIHQWPATLVQPVGSPLSLECTVEGTSNPNLYWYRQAAGRGLQLLFYSVGIGQISSEVPQNLSASRPQDRQFILSSKKLLLSDSGFYLCAWSVLNRYKPGGNTIYFGEGSWLTVV.

The chain joins TRBV9 to TRBJ2-5; 12 bases are shared with TRBD2. This CDR3 is built from 17 residues. The V segment lost 0 bases and the J segment 4 bases; nucleotides outside the gene matches: 7. Per the germline V gene, CDR1 is SGDLS and CDR2 is YYNGEE. The CDR3 nucleotides read TGTGCCAGCAGCGTAGTACCACTAGCGGGGGGTGGAGAGACCCAGTACTTC. Protein: CASSVVPLAGGGETQYF.

The V call is TRBV2, the J call TRBJ2-3; 9 positions match TRBD2. CDR3 length: 19 residues. V lost 4 bases to trimming and J lost 2 bases; unmatched junction nucleotides: 16. The germline gives CDR1 SNHLY, CDR2 FYNNEI. The CDR3 coding sequence is TGTGCCAGCAGTGGAGGCCCAGACGTTGCGGGGGGGCTCACAGATACGCAGTATTTT. Its protein is CASSGGPDVAGGLTDTQYF. Looking up the rest from reference TRBV2 and TRBJ2-3 gives the full variable domain: EPEVTQTPSHQVTQMGQEVILRCVPISNHLYFYWYRQILGQKVEFLVSFYNNEISEKSEIFDDQFSVERPDGSNFTLKIRSTKLEDSAMYFCASSGGPDVAGGLTDTQYFGPGTRLTVL.

This chain joins TRBV11-3 and TRBJ1-1; TRBD1 matches at 7 bases. Germline lookup yields CDR1 SGHNT and CDR2 YENEEA. V lost 5 bases and J lost 1; bases outside the gene matches: 7. The CDR3 has 15 amino acids. The CDR3: CASSPRDRENTEAFF. Here the CDR3 DNA reads TGTGCCAGCAGCCCTCGTGACAGGGAGAACACTGAAGCTTTCTTT.

The V and J genes are TRBV6-5 and TRBJ2-3, with 9 bases aligning to TRBD2. Germline lookup yields CDR1 MNHEY and CDR2 SVGAGI. Trimming cost V 10 bases and J 6 bases; bases outside gene matches: 11. The CDR3 length is 14 residues. The CDR3 spells CATNGASGADTQYF. The CDR3 nucleotides are TGTGCCACCAATGGGGCTAGCGGGGCCGATACGCAGTATTTT.

This clone was seen once. A junction boundary mismatches the germline segment, possibly from a read error. The identical CDR3 is also encoded by other nucleotide sequences in the sample. The chain has TRBV28 and TRBJ1-6, with TRBD1 as a possible D gene (5 bases). The CDR3 runs 17 residues. CDR1 is MDHEN, CDR2 SYDVKM, per germline. The DNA of the CDR3 is TGTGCCAGCAGTTACGGGGGGAACCCATTCTATAATTCCCCCCTCCACTTT. Protein product: CASSYGGNPFYNSPLHF.

V is TRBV5-6 and J is TRBJ2-1; 9 nucleotides line up with TRBD2. The trim removed 2 bases at V and 7 bases at J, leaving 7 bases unmatched. Per the germline V gene, CDR1 is SGHDT and CDR2 is YYEEEE. The CDR3 sequence is 15 residues long. CDR3 coding DNA: TGTGCCAGCAGCTTTGGACTAGCGCGATTGAATGAGCAGTTCTTC. Its protein is CASSFGLARLNEQFF.

This chain links TRBV7-2 with TRBJ1-3; D remains ambiguous. V was shortened by 4 bases and J by 8 bases, with 18 bases between the two germline ends. The CDR3 contains 15 residues. CDR1 SGHTA and CDR2 FQGNSA come from the germline V gene. CDR3 bases: TGTGCCAGCAGCTCGTCCGGTGGAGGGAGAGACACCATATATTTT. Encoded protein: CASSSSGGGRDTIYF.

As concerns this clone: One end of the junction varies from germline; a read error may be responsible. The gene calls are TRBV7-9 and TRBJ1-5; D unresolved. This CDR3 has 12 amino acids. The germline CDR1 and CDR2 sequences are SEHNR and FQNEAQ (reference sequence). The CDR3 spells CASGLGDQPQHF. CDR3 coding DNA: TGTGCCAGCGGCTTAGGCGATCAGCCCCAGCATTTT.

The chain carries TRBV9 and TRBJ2-2; D gene uncertain. Trimming took off 0 bases at V and 2 bases at J, with 11 bases between the two ends. The CDR3 sequence is 16 residues long. Germline V gene lookup returns CDR1 SGDLS and CDR2 YYNGEE. The chain's CDR3 is CASSVVAGPNTGELFF. The CDR3 nucleotides read TGTGCCAGCAGCGTAGTAGCCGGCCCCAACACCGGGGAGCTGTTTTTT.

For this clone: Distinct nucleotide sequences in the sample also encode this CDR3. This rearrangement joins TRBV21-1 to TRBJ1-6; TRBD1 is the table's D call, not checked against the DNA. TRBV21-1 is reported as a pseudogene. This CDR3 has 17 amino acids. CDR3 region: CASSKVWFREYNSPLHF. The DNA for the CDR3 is TGTGCCAGCAGCAAAGTTTGGTTCAGGGAATATAATTCACCCCTCCACTTT.

J is TRBJ2-1 and V is TRBV5-1, with 11 bases lining up with TRBD2. The CDR3 is 17 residues long. Germline V lookup: CDR1 SGHRS, CDR2 YFSETQ. Trimming removed 0 bases from V and 6 bases from J; junction bases left unmatched: 8. The CDR3: CASSLGLAGPGRNEQFF. CDR3 nucleotide sequence: TGCGCCAGCAGCTTGGGACTAGCGGGGCCGGGTCGCAATGAGCAGTTCTTC.

The J gene is TRBJ2-1, the V gene TRBV5-1, with D tentatively TRBD1 (5 bases). CDR1 and CDR2 (germline): SGHRS, YFSETQ. CDR3 length: 14 amino acids. Trimming left V 0 bases short and J 4 bases short, with 8 bases between. The DNA of the CDR3 is TGCGCCAGCAGCTTGGGGGGCGAGTACAATGAGCAGTTCTTC. Translating it yields CASSLGGEYNEQFF.

The V gene is TRBV18, the J gene TRBJ2-4, with D perhaps matching TRBD1 (5 bases). There are 15 residues in the CDR3. V dropped 0 bases and J dropped 6 bases, with 12 bases sitting between them. Germline-derived CDR1 and CDR2 are KGHSH and LQKENI. The CDR3 is CASSPPSRVGNIQYF. In DNA form, the CDR3 reads TGTGCCAGCTCACCACCGAGCAGGGTGGGAAACATTCAGTACTTC.

This clone was detected only once. This rearrangement joins TRBV5-1 to TRBJ2-7, with D possibly TRBD1 on 5 matching bases. Trimming pared 4 bases from V and 6 bases from J, leaving 17 bases between. Germline loops: CDR1 SGHRS, CDR2 YFSETQ. This CDR3 region has 14 residues. The CDR3: CASSPLAGNSEQYF. The CDR3 bases are TGCGCCAGCAGCCCCCTGGCAGGGAACAGCGAGCAGTACTTC.

The chain carries TRBV18 and TRBJ2-3, with 7 nucleotides matching TRBD2. With 1 base clipped from V and 2 bases from J, the junction kept 6 bases outside the gene matches. CDR1 and CDR2 from the germline V gene are KGHSH and LQKENI. CDR3 length equals 16 residues. The CDR3 is CASSPLGSGVTDTQYF. CDR3 nucleotides: TGTGCCAGCTCACCACTGGGGAGCGGGGTCACAGATACGCAGTATTTT.